The subject of this entry is one TCR beta chain. What it binds is not known. This CDR3 contains 12 residues. With 6 bases removed from V and 2 bases from J, the gap between germline ends came to 11 bases. CDR1 SQVTM and CDR2 ANQGSEA come from the germline V gene. The sample is drawn from a study of cytomegalovirus exposure and HLA in healthy donors. Broader study findings: With high specificity and sensitivity, the classifier reportedly diagnosed cytomegalovirus status. The authors enumerated 150 to 200 TCR beta chains as linked to cytomegalovirus.

Both 60 Vbeta primers and 13 Jbeta primers went into the PCR. Profiled with immunoSEQ multiplex PCR; TCRdb holds only in-frame clones, not every one. This table has around 150,000 clones, 60% to 80% appearing once. The clonotype originates from a man younger than 35 in good health and CMV-seropositive. What was sequenced was PBMCs. The chain employs TRBV29-1 and TRBJ2-7; tentative D call: TRBD1 (6 bases). CDR3 DNA: TGCAGCGTGCAAGGACAGACCTACGAGCAGTACTTC. Protein: CSVQGQTYEQYF.